Listed below are T cell receptor beta chains from one sample, sequenced in a study of blood T cell repertoires in COVID-19. Only in-frame clones appear in the TCRdb table, and some are missing; sequencing was by immunoSEQ multiplex PCR. The table shows about 180,000 clones, with 85% to 90% occurring only once. The source material was peripheral blood. All receptors come from a woman in her twenties or thirties with active or convalescent COVID-19. Each CDR3 is given with its conserved first and last residue. The D gene is left open where the match is weak. A clone size is listed for some rows: how often the clone was seen (once, few, many), or a class if it is expanded.

cdr3_nt cdr3_aa j_call v_call clone_size d_call
TGTGCCAGCTCGCGGACAGGGGTCTCTGGAAACACCATATATTTT CASSRTGVSGNTIYF TRBJ1-3 TRBV18 . TRBD1
TGTGCCAGCAGTTTAAGGAGGGGTGAAGCTTTCTTT CASSLRRGEAFF TRBJ1-1 TRBV27 . .
TGTGCCAGTACAAGGCGGTTCTCCTACGAGCAGTACTTC CASTRRFSYEQYF TRBJ2-7 TRBV28 . .
TGCAGTGCTAGGCGGGGCGTCGAGCAGTACTTC CSARRGVEQYF TRBJ2-7 TRBV20-1 . .
TGTGCCAGCAGCTTAGTAGGGGGAACTGGAAACACCATATATTTT CASSLVGGTGNTIYF TRBJ1-3 TRBV7-9 . .
TGTGCCAGCAGCGTTCTAGCGGGAGCCTACAATGAGCAGTTCTTC CASSVLAGAYNEQFF TRBJ2-1 TRBV11-2 few TRBD2
TGCAGTGCTAGTCCCGAGGACAGTAACTATGGCTACACCTTC CSASPEDSNYGYTF TRBJ1-2 TRBV20-1 . .
TGTGCCAGTAGCATTACAGACACAAACACCGGGGAGCTGTTTTTT CASSITDTNTGELFF TRBJ2-2 TRBV19 few .
TGTGCCAGCAGCTTGGTAGCGGGAGCGGGCACCGGGGAGCTGTTTTTT CASSLVAGAGTGELFF TRBJ2-2 TRBV5-5 . TRBD2
TGTGCCAGCCGGTCGTCGGCGGAAAGCACTGAAGCTTTCTTT CASRSSAESTEAFF TRBJ1-1 TRBV11-2 few .
TGTGCCAGCAGCCCAGGACAGTTCTCTAACTATGGCTACACCTTC CASSPGQFSNYGYTF TRBJ1-2 TRBV9 few .
TGTGCCTGGAGTATTACAAGTAACACTGAAGCTTTCTTT CAWSITSNTEAFF TRBJ1-1 TRBV30 few .
TGTGCCAGCAGCCTGACAGGGGAAACTGAAGCTTTCTTT CASSLTGETEAFF TRBJ1-1 TRBV12-3/TRBV12-4 . TRBD1
TGTGCCAGCAGTCCCGGGGGATTCGGGGAGCTGTTTTTT CASSPGGFGELFF TRBJ2-2 TRBV28 . .
TGTGCCAGCAGCCGGACGGGGAGCTCCTACGAGCAGTACTTC CASSRTGSSYEQYF TRBJ2-7 TRBV6-6 . .
TGTGCCAGCAGCCAAGGTGGCAGAACTAATGAAAAACTGTTTTTT CASSQGGRTNEKLFF TRBJ1-4 TRBV3-1/TRBV3-2 few .
TGTGCCAGCTCACGGACAGGGGGCAGGGCTGAAGCTTTCTTT CASSRTGGRAEAFF TRBJ1-1 TRBV18 once TRBD1
TGTGCCACGTACTCACGGCAGGGGGATTCACCCCTCCACTTT CATYSRQGDSPLHF TRBJ1-6 TRBV2 . TRBD1
TGCGCCAGCAGCTCGGGACAGGGAGTTGGGGAGACCCAGTACTTC CASSSGQGVGETQYF TRBJ2-5 TRBV5-1 . TRBD1
TGTGCCAGCAGTGAATATGTTGGCAATCAGCCCCAGCATTTT CASSEYVGNQPQHF TRBJ1-5 TRBV6-1 . .
TGTGCCAGCAGCTTCGGGGGTGAGCAGTTCTTC CASSFGGEQFF TRBJ2-1 TRBV7-8 . .
TGTGCCAGCAGCACGGGACAGGGCGCTATCGGCTACACCTTC CASSTGQGAIGYTF TRBJ1-2 TRBV13 . TRBD1
TGTGCCAGCAGTAGGGGACTAGCGGGAGCTGGGGAGCAGTACTTC CASSRGLAGAGEQYF TRBJ2-7 TRBV6-5 . TRBD2
TGCGCCAGCAGCAGGACTAGCGGGAGCAATGAGCAGTTCTTC CASSRTSGSNEQFF TRBJ2-1 TRBV10-1 . TRBD2
TGTGCCAGCAGCGGAGGGACAGGGGGCTATATTAACACTGAAGCTTTCTTT CASSGGTGGYINTEAFF TRBJ1-1 TRBV9 . TRBD1
TGTGCCAGCAGCAGACCATCGACTAGCGCTCACACAGATACGCAGTATTTT CASSRPSTSAHTDTQYF TRBJ2-3 TRBV14 . TRBD2
TGCGCCAGCAGCAACAGGGGCTTGAGCAATCAGCCCCAGCATTTT CASSNRGLSNQPQHF TRBJ1-5 TRBV10-2 . TRBD1
TGTGCCATCAGTGAGTCGGGTAGGGGTGACTATGGCTACACCTTC CAISESGRGDYGYTF TRBJ1-2 TRBV10-3 once .
TGCGCCAGCAGCCAAGATTTTGGCAGGGACTACGAGCAGTACTTC CASSQDFGRDYEQYF TRBJ2-7 TRBV4-1 . .
TGTGCCAGTGCCAAGCTCTCGAGCTCTGGAAACACCATATATTTT CASAKLSSSGNTIYF TRBJ1-3 TRBV19 . .
TGTGCCAGCAGTAGATCATTCGGAGGGAGGACGGCCGAGCAGTACTTC CASSRSFGGRTAEQYF TRBJ2-7 TRBV27 . .
TGTGCCAGTAGTTGGGACAGGGGGCGCACTGAAGCTTTCTTT CASSWDRGRTEAFF TRBJ1-1 TRBV19 . TRBD1
TGTGCCAGCAGTTTTGGTCCCACACCCCCCTACGAGCAGTACTTC CASSFGPTPPYEQYF TRBJ2-7 TRBV27 . .
TGCGCCAGCAGCTTGTCCGGACAGGGGGCGGGATCACCCCTCCACTTT CASSLSGQGAGSPLHF TRBJ1-6 TRBV5-1 . TRBD1
TGTGCCAGCAGCTTAGAGAGTCGGACGGGACAGGGCGTTGAGGAGTACTTC CASSLESRTGQGVEEYF TRBJ2-5 TRBV11-2 . TRBD1
TGTGCCAGCAGCCAAGTATTCCAGCGGGGGCTATACGAGCAGTACTTC CASSQVFQRGLYEQYF TRBJ2-7 TRBV3-1/TRBV3-2 . TRBD2
TGTGCCAGCAGCCCCGTAGGACTGTGGACGGCTGAAGCTTTCTTT CASSPVGLWTAEAFF TRBJ1-1 TRBV11-2 few .
TGTGCCAGCAGCCAGAACAGGGGAGGAACTGGGGCCAACGTCCTGACTTTC CASSQNRGGTGANVLTF TRBJ2-6 TRBV4-2 . .
TGTGCCAGCAGCCTGACTAGCGGTTACAATGAGCAGTTCTTC CASSLTSGYNEQFF TRBJ2-1 TRBV7-6 . TRBD2
TGCGCCAGCAGCTTGGGACAGGGTGGCTACACCTTC CASSLGQGGYTF TRBJ1-2 TRBV5-1 . TRBD1
TGTGCCACCAGTTCTGATGCGGTGAGCTCCTACGAGCAGTACTTC CATSSDAVSSYEQYF TRBJ2-7 TRBV24-1 . .
TGTGCCCTTATAGCGGGAGGGGGTACAGATACGCAGTATTTT CALIAGGGTDTQYF TRBJ2-3 TRBV30 . TRBD2
TGTGCCAGCAGTTCGGGACAGGGACGGAGCTACACCTTC CASSSGQGRSYTF TRBJ1-2 TRBV11-3 . TRBD1
TGCAGCGTTGAAGAACGTCGGGGGACCACTGAAGCTTTCTTT CSVEERRGTTEAFF TRBJ1-1 TRBV29-1 few .
TGTGCCAGCAGCCCCCAGGACAGGGCGTATGAAAAACTGTTTTTT CASSPQDRAYEKLFF TRBJ1-4 TRBV3-1/TRBV3-2 . TRBD1
TGTGCCAGACAGGGGAACTATGGCTACACCTTC CARQGNYGYTF TRBJ1-2 TRBV19 . TRBD1